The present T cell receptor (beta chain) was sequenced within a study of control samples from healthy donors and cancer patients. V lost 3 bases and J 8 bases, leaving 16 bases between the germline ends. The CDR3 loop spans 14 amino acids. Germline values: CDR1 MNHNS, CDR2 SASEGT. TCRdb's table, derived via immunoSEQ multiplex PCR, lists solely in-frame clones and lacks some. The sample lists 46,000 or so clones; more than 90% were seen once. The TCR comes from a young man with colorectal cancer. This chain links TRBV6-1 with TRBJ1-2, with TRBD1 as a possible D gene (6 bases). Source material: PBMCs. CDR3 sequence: CASSEAGGTWGYTF. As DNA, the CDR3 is TGTGCCAGCAGTGAGGCGGGTGGGACATGGGGCTACACCTTC.